Here is one TCR beta chain with its context. Its antigen is unknown. The record originates from a study of somatic mutations in cytotoxic T cells in rheumatoid arthritis. Study as a whole: At nearly 100% purity, some V beta antibody-stained T-cell populations were flow-sorted, and these included V beta1+ cells that were sequenced for TCRB. The study, taken as a whole, reports: The slight TRBV07 underrepresentation in rheumatoid arthritis patients was not adjusted for multiple comparisons. CD8+ clonality increased with age in rheumatoid arthritis patients but not in healthy controls.

The germline gives CDR1 MNHEY, CDR2 SMNVEV (reference sequence). The germline V and J ends were trimmed by 5 bases and 5 bases, with 17 bases remaining between them. The CDR3 length is 15 residues. Libraries were prepared by immunoSEQ multiplex PCR; TCRdb keeps only in-frame clonotypes and omits some of them. This sample has around 15,000 clones, with 60% to 80% found just once. The rearrangement links TRBV27 to TRBJ2-3; D ambiguous. The source material was CD8+ T cells sorted from blood. The TCR originated in an adult with rheumatoid arthritis. The CDR3 here is CASSALGRLLDTQYF. CDR3 sequence (DNA): TGTGCCAGCAGTGCCTTGGGCCGGTTATTAGATACGCAGTATTTT.